This T cell receptor beta chain was captured by sequencing in a study of human T cells and chemical hapten exposure. Study-level points and caveats: The donors suffered from alopecia, so their immune response may not match that of healthy people. The number of TCRs above 1 in 1000 frequency did not change after DPC sensitization.

The CDR3 runs to 16 residues. Per germline, CDR1 DFQATT and CDR2 SNEGSKA (reference sequence). The germline V and J ends were trimmed by 5 bases and 6 bases, with 23 bases remaining between them. The study used a library that attached unique molecular identifiers to individual cDNA molecules. TCRdb used MiXCR to reprocess the RACE reads, holding one entry per CDR3 protein. Altogether roughly 200,000 distinct CDR3 sequences are present, around 25% being singletons, with the ten largest covering 2% to 2.5%. This clonotype showed up just a few times. Its target is not known. Indicated time point: patch test 3, about 24 weeks after DPC sensitization. Treatment defined: therapeutic diphenylcyclopropenone sensitization with weekly scalp DPC. Patch tests were applied only after blood draws.

The chain uses TRBV20-1 and TRBJ1-5; D is possibly TRBD1 (6 bases). The source was whole blood, collected in connection with sensitization to the hapten diphenylcyclopropenone (DPC). The sequence derives from a woman aged 40 to 50 with alopecia areata. Some clones in this sample may be carry-over from other donors' samples. DNA of the CDR3: TGCAGTGCTGGGGGGGCAATACCCCAGGCGGGTCAGCCCCAGCATTTT. Protein product: CSAGGAIPQAGQPQHF.